Presented here are 23 T cell receptor beta chains from one specimen sequenced in a study of blood T cell repertoires in COVID-19. This table comes from immunoSEQ multiplex PCR, and its TCRdb copy is limited to in-frame clones, with some not included. In the table there are 250,000 to 350,000 clones, approximately 88% of which are singletons. Source material: PBMCs or T cells enriched from blood (not recorded which). The source of these receptors is a woman aged 25-40 years who had recovered from COVID-19.

V gene TRBV14 combines with J gene TRBJ2-1; perhaps TRBD2 as D (6 bases). CDR3 size: 16 residues. Trimming took off 6 bases at V and 3 bases at J, with 18 bases between the two ends. The germline CDR1 and CDR2 sequences are SGHDN and FVKESK. The CDR3 sequence is CASSPIGTRFYNEQFF. DNA for the CDR3: TGTGCCAGCAGTCCCATCGGGACTCGTTTCTACAATGAGCAGTTCTTC.

This clone has only one observation. This chain uses TRBV27 with TRBJ2-5; tentatively, D is TRBD2 (5 bases). In germline, CDR1 is MNHEY, CDR2 SMNVEV (reference sequence). Trimming took off 3 bases at V and 5 bases at J, with 16 bases between the two ends. The CDR3 covers 15 residues. The DNA for the CDR3 is TGTGCCAGCAGTTTTGGGAGAGCGTACTCGGAGACCCAGTACTTC. Translating it yields CASSFGRAYSETQYF.

The rearrangement links TRBV27 to TRBJ1-6; TRBD1 aligns across 9 bases. Trimming at V came to 5 bases and at J to 7 bases, leaving 3 bases not matched to a gene. Germline loops: CDR1 MNHEY, CDR2 SMNVEV (reference sequence). This CDR3 has 14 residues. CDR3 bases: TGTGCCAGCAGTATGACAGGGGGGAATTCACCCCTCCACTTT. Amino acid sequence: CASSMTGGNSPLHF.

This clone was counted a single time. The rearrangement joins TRBV9 to TRBJ2-4, with 14 bases matching TRBD2. This CDR3 contains 21 residues. With V trimmed by 4 bases and J by 3 bases, 18 bases remained unmatched. CDR1 SGDLS and CDR2 YYNGEE come from the germline V gene. CDR3 DNA sequence: TGTGCCAGCAGCTCCGCCCCATCGACTAGCGGGAGGGCCGGGGTCAAAAACATTCAGTACTTC. This gives the protein CASSSAPSTSGRAGVKNIQYF.

The CDR3 protein is CASSQDSTSGPRAQYF. The CDR3 DNA reads TGTGCCAGCAGCCAAGATTCGACTAGCGGGCCCCGGGCCCAGTACTTC. The chain couples TRBV4-2 to TRBJ2-5; TRBD2 aligns across 10 bases. This CDR3 is built from 16 residues. V was pared by 0 bases and J by 9 bases, with 10 bases of the junction left unmatched. Germline CDR1 and CDR2: LGHNA and YNFKEQ.

J is TRBJ2-2 and V is TRBV30; D perhaps matches TRBD1 (6 bases). Per the germline V gene, CDR1 is GTSNPN and CDR2 is SVGIG (reference sequence). V shed 2 bases and J shed 8 bases, with 21 bases lying between them. The CDR3 totals 16 residues. CDR3 loop: CAWSPGQLGVLGELFF. The CDR3 DNA sequence: TGTGCCTGGAGTCCAGGACAGTTAGGGGTTTTGGGGGAGCTGTTTTTT.

J is TRBJ2-1 and V is TRBV7-2; the match to TRBD2 covers 10 bases. Germline V gene data show CDR1 as SGHTA and CDR2 as FQGNSA. V lost 2 bases and J lost 8; bases outside the gene matches: 9. The CDR3 spans 16 residues. As DNA, the CDR3 is TGTGCCAGCAGCTTAAGTGTGGCTAGCGGGAGCTATGAGCAGTTCTTC. It specifies CASSLSVASGSYEQFF.

The rearrangement links TRBV3-1 (or the pseudogene TRBV3-2) to TRBJ2-3; 10 nucleotides agree with TRBD2. The CDR3 has 15 residues. Unmatched junction bases numbered 6, after V lost 8 bases and J lost 1 base. The germline gives CDR1 LGHDT, CDR2 YNNKEL (reference sequence). The CDR3 DNA reads TGTGCCAGCCGGGCCGGGACTAGCGGCACAGATACGCAGTATTTT. This translates into CASRAGTSGTDTQYF.

Worth noting for this clone: The same CDR3 arises from other DNA sequences in this sample as well. The V call is TRBV18, the J call TRBJ1-2, with 8 bases aligning to TRBD1. The V gene's germline CDR1 is KGHSH and CDR2 LQKENI. Trimming removed 3 bases from V and 8 bases from J; junction bases left unmatched: 5. The CDR3 loop spans 13 amino acids. CDR3 nucleotides: TGTGCCAGCTCACCGCTGGACAGGGACGGCTACACCTTC. It codes for CASSPLDRDGYTF.

V and J are TRBV2 and TRBJ2-1; no firm D call. Germline V gene sequence: CDR1 SNHLY, CDR2 FYNNEI. The CDR3 runs 16 residues. The ends were cut back, 4 bases at V and 6 bases at J, with 19 bases in the middle. CDR3 loop: CASSVRPLILGNEQFF. In DNA form, the CDR3 reads TGTGCCAGCAGTGTGAGGCCACTCATCCTGGGCAATGAGCAGTTCTTC.

The chain uses TRBV5-4 and TRBJ1-3, with 7 bases aligning to TRBD1. V shed 1 base and J 0 bases; nucleotides not matched to a gene: 4. The CDR3 is made up of 16 amino acids. In germline, CDR1 is SGHNT, CDR2 YYREEE (reference sequence). DNA for the CDR3: TGTGCCAGCAGCTTGAGGCGACAGGGCTCTGGAAACACCATATATTTT. Its protein product is CASSLRRQGSGNTIYF.

This clone was observed a handful of times. V is TRBV28 and J is TRBJ1-1, with D maybe TRBD1 (6 bases). The CDR3 sequence is 14 residues long. V was cut by 6 bases and J by 7 bases, with 18 bases left in between. Germline V CDR1 and CDR2: MDHEN, SYDVKM. Here the CDR3 reads CASSRQGRLSEAFF. The DNA for the CDR3 is TGTGCCAGCAGCCGTCAGGGGCGCCTTAGTGAAGCTTTCTTT. Full variable domain (missing parts from reference TRBV28 and TRBJ1-1): DVKVTQSSRYLVKRTGEKVFLECVQDMDHENMFWYRQDPGLGLRLIYFSYDVKMKEKGDIPEGYSVSREKKERFSLILESASTNQTSMYLCASSRQGRLSEAFFGQGTRLTVV.

The chain is built from TRBV7-8 and TRBJ2-7; 9 bases match TRBD1. The CDR3 runs 15 residues. Per germline, CDR1 SGHVS and CDR2 FQNEAQ. V dropped 5 bases and J dropped 6; count of bases not matched to a gene: 11. In DNA form, the CDR3 reads TGTGCCAGCAGCCTAAAACGGGACAGGGTTGGCGAGCAGTACTTC. Protein: CASSLKRDRVGEQYF.

CDR3 nucleotide sequence: TGTGCCAGCAGTTTTGGGACTACCTACAATGAGCAGTTCTTC. Encoded protein: CASSFGTTYNEQFF. V gene TRBV27 combines with J gene TRBJ2-1; 7 bases align to TRBD2. The germline V gene has CDR1 MNHEY and CDR2 SMNVEV (reference sequence). The CDR3 totals 14 residues. V trimming: 3 bases; J trimming: 2 bases; junction bases outside the gene matches: 1.

The chain recombines TRBV29-1 with TRBJ1-2, with 7 positions matching TRBD1. V lost 6 bases to trimming and J lost 5 bases; unmatched junction nucleotides: 3. The CDR3 is made up of 11 amino acids. The germline V gene encodes CDR1 SQVTM and CDR2 ANQGSEA. CDR3 DNA sequence: TGCAGCGTCGGGACAGTATATGGCTACACCTTC. Its translation: CSVGTVYGYTF.

The V and J genes are TRBV5-1 and TRBJ2-2; 12 bases line up with TRBD1. Germline values: CDR1 SGHRS, CDR2 YFSETQ. CDR3 length: 18 residues. V lost 0 bases to trimming and J lost 5 bases; unmatched junction nucleotides: 8. CDR3 bases: TGCGCCAGCAGCTTGGGAACCGGGACAGGGGGCAGGACCGGGGAGCTGTTTTTT. Its translation is CASSLGTGTGGRTGELFF.

The genes are TRBV7-2 and TRBJ1-1, with 7 bases that match TRBD1. Germline lookup yields CDR1 SGHTA and CDR2 FQGNSA. The V segment lost 5 bases and the J segment 3 bases; nucleotides outside the gene matches: 15. CDR3 size: 17 residues. CDR3 sequence reads: CASSLQPPQTGDTEAFF. As DNA, the CDR3 is TGTGCCAGCAGCCTTCAACCGCCACAAACAGGGGACACTGAAGCTTTCTTT.

J is TRBJ1-1 and V is TRBV7-9, with 9 bases identical to TRBD1. After removal of 6 bases from V and 4 bases from J, the junction contained 3 bases not matched to a gene. CDR1 and CDR2 from the germline V gene are SEHNR and FQNEAQ (reference sequence). The CDR3 contains 13 residues. CDR3 coding DNA: TGTGCCAGCAGTTTACAGGGGGCCACTGAAGCTTTCTTT. This encodes CASSLQGATEAFF.

The chain couples TRBV5-1 to TRBJ2-2; 8 bases match TRBD2. Trimming cost V 0 bases and J 6 bases; bases outside gene matches: 7. The CDR3 runs to 16 residues. CDR1 is SGHRS and CDR2 is YFSETQ in the germline V gene. The CDR3 DNA is TGCGCCAGCAGCTTGGGCGGAGTAGCGGGATCCGGGGAGCTGTTTTTT. The encoded protein is CASSLGGVAGSGELFF.

The CDR3 bases are TGCGCCAGCAGCCTGGCGAGGGAGACAGGGGCCAACGTCCTGACTTTC. It yields the protein CASSLARETGANVLTF. The rearrangement links TRBV4-3 to TRBJ2-6; a weak D match, TRBD2 (5 bases). This CDR3 region has 16 residues. The ends were cut back, 4 bases at V and 4 bases at J, with 14 bases in the middle. Per germline, CDR1 LGHNA and CDR2 YSLEER.

The chain combines TRBV5-1 with TRBJ2-7, with 10 bases lining up with TRBD2. CDR3 length: 18 amino acids. The ends lost 2 bases at V and 2 bases at J; junction bases unmatched: 13. Germline values: CDR1 SGHRS, CDR2 YFSETQ. The DNA of the CDR3 is TGCGCCAGCAGCTTCCAGCCTAAGCGGGAGGGCCTACCCTACGAGCAGTACTTC. Amino acids: CASSFQPKREGLPYEQYF.

The chain carries TRBV5-1 and TRBJ2-7; D is uncertain. V was clipped by 1 base and J by 6 bases, with 5 bases between them. This CDR3 region has 11 residues. Germline V gene sequence: CDR1 SGHRS, CDR2 YFSETQ. The CDR3 sequence: CASSLSGEQYF. The CDR3 DNA reads TGCGCCAGCAGCTTGTCCGGCGAGCAGTACTTC.

V is TRBV19 and J is TRBJ1-2; D gene unclear. Trimming took off 1 base at V and 3 bases at J, with 12 bases between the two ends. The CDR3 covers 15 residues. Germline V CDR1 and CDR2: LNHDA, SQIVND (reference sequence). In DNA, the CDR3 is TGTGCCAGTAGTATAGGAGTACTCGGGGACTATGGCTACACCTTC. Its protein is CASSIGVLGDYGYTF.